Presented here are 15 T cell receptor beta chains from one specimen sequenced in a study of blood T cell repertoires in COVID-19. Libraries were prepared by immunoSEQ multiplex PCR; TCRdb keeps only in-frame clonotypes and omits some of them. The sample has about 190,000 clones, around 86% seen once. Sequenced input: PBMCs or T cells enriched from blood (not recorded which). Receptors were obtained from a woman aged 25-40 years who had recovered from COVID-19.

The sample holds a few counts of this clone. The genes are TRBV28 and TRBJ1-4; D possibly corresponds to TRBD1 (6 bases). This CDR3 comprises 15 residues. CDR1 MDHEN and CDR2 SYDVKM come from the germline V gene. Deletions cut 7 bases from V and 8 bases from J, with 20 bases between. The CDR3 nucleotides read TGTGCCAGCAACGAACTACAGCGGGACACGGAAAAACTGTTTTTT. It yields the protein CASNELQRDTEKLFF.

V gene TRBV7-6 combines with J gene TRBJ1-1, with 9 bases identical to TRBD1. The trim removed 5 bases at V and 8 bases at J, leaving 12 bases unmatched. The CDR3 length is 15 residues. Germline V gives CDR1 SGHVS, CDR2 FNYEAQ. This CDR3 reads CASSGLPGQGSEAFF. CDR3 DNA: TGTGCCAGCAGCGGCTTGCCGGGACAGGGCTCCGAAGCTTTCTTT.

The chain is built from TRBV5-4 and TRBJ1-2; 7 bases are shared with TRBD1. The CDR3 runs 14 residues. CDR1 SGHNT and CDR2 YYREEE come from the germline V gene (reference sequence). Trimming took 4 bases from V and 9 from J; bases not matched to a gene: 12. This CDR3 reads CASSPGTARISYTF. CDR3 DNA sequence: TGTGCCAGCAGCCCCGGGACAGCTAGAATAAGCTACACCTTC.

The V gene is TRBV11-2, the J gene TRBJ2-3; 8 nucleotides agree with TRBD2. CDR1 is SGHAT and CDR2 is FQNNGV in the germline V gene. CDR3 length equals 16 residues. V lost 1 base, J lost 5 bases, and 8 bases stayed unmatched. CDR3 bases: TGTGCCAGCAGCTTAGGCGGGGGGTGGCGGGGAGATACGCAGTATTTT. Its protein is CASSLGGGWRGDTQYF.

The CDR3, as DNA: TGTGCCAGCAGTGAAATGGGGACAGGGGGCGAGGGTAACTATGGCTACACCTTC. Encoded protein: CASSEMGTGGEGNYGYTF. The chain employs TRBV2 and TRBJ1-2, with 12 bases fitting TRBD1. Losses at the gene ends were 2 bases for V and 1 base for J; bases not matched to a gene: 8. The CDR3 loop spans 18 amino acids. Germline-derived CDR1 and CDR2 are SNHLY and FYNNEI.

The rearrangement links TRBV28 to TRBJ1-1, with TRBD1 matching over 7 bases. The trim removed 7 bases at V and 1 base at J, leaving 9 bases unmatched. There are 15 residues in the CDR3. Germline lookup yields CDR1 MDHEN and CDR2 SYDVKM. For the CDR3, the DNA is TGTGCCAGCACCAGACAGGGAACAGGGAACACTGAAGCTTTCTTT. Residues: CASTRQGTGNTEAFF.

The chain recombines TRBV5-5 with TRBJ2-1; D gene ambiguous. With 2 bases removed from V and 8 bases from J, the gap between germline ends came to 14 bases. This CDR3 has 14 amino acids. Looked up from germline, CDR1 is SGHKS and CDR2 is YYEKEE (reference sequence). In DNA, the CDR3 is TGTGCCAGCAGCTTCGGTGACATTGAACATGAGCAGTTCTTC. It translates to CASSFGDIEHEQFF.

V usage is TRBV3-1 (or the pseudogene TRBV3-2) and J usage is TRBJ1-1; D might be TRBD1 (5 bases). There are 14 residues in the CDR3. The germline V gene has CDR1 LGHDT and CDR2 YNNKEL (reference sequence). V lost 5 bases to trimming and J lost 5 bases, with 15 bases between them. The CDR3 DNA follows: TGTGCCAGCAGCACAGGAACCGGGGGGACTGAAGCTTTCTTT. Translated: CASSTGTGGTEAFF.

This chain connects TRBV29-1 to TRBJ2-7; 7 bases align to TRBD2. The CDR3 consists of 16 residues. V dropped 4 bases and J dropped 5; count of bases not matched to a gene: 17. Germline V gives CDR1 SQVTM, CDR2 ANQGSEA. The CDR3 protein is CSVVGGSGPRGHEQYF. CDR3 in DNA: TGCAGCGTTGTGGGCGGTAGCGGGCCCCGGGGCCACGAGCAGTACTTC.

A single count supports this clone. The chain couples TRBV7-9 to TRBJ1-3; D perhaps matches TRBD1 (6 bases). V was cut by 3 bases and J by 1 base, with 7 bases left in between. The length of the CDR3 is 14 residues. The V gene's germline CDR1 is SEHNR and CDR2 FQNEAQ (reference sequence). This CDR3 reads CASSFQGSGNTIYF. CDR3 in DNA: TGTGCCAGCAGCTTCCAGGGGTCTGGAAACACCATATATTTT.

The V call is TRBV7-9, the J call TRBJ1-2; 8 nucleotides align to TRBD1. J gave up 7 bases and V 2 bases, and 3 bases lay outside the gene matches. The CDR3 is 13 residues long. Germline V gene sequence: CDR1 SEHNR, CDR2 FQNEAQ (reference sequence). In DNA, the CDR3 is TGTGCCAGCAGCTTACAGGGGGCGAGTGGCTACACCTTC. This translates into CASSLQGASGYTF. Full variable domain (rest looked up from reference TRBV7-9 and TRBJ1-2): DTGVSQNPRHKITKRGQNVTFRCDPISEHNRLYWYRQTLGQGPEFLTYFQNEAQLEKSRLLSDRFSAERPKGSFSTLEIQRTEQGDSAMYLCASSLQGASGYTFGSGTRLTVV.

This rearrangement joins TRBV4-1 to TRBJ1-2; TRBD1 agrees at 7 bases. Losses at the gene ends were 3 bases for V and 7 bases for J; bases not matched to a gene: 11. The germline gives CDR1 MGHRA, CDR2 YSYEKL. The CDR3 has 15 residues. For the CDR3, the DNA is TGCGCCAGCAGCCACGAGACAGGGTCTCTAAGTGGCTACACCTTC. It yields the protein CASSHETGSLSGYTF.

The chain couples TRBV19 to TRBJ2-7; a possible D gene is TRBD1 (6 bases). CDR1 is LNHDA and CDR2 is SQIVND in the germline V gene (reference sequence). The V end lost 4 bases, the J end lost 0 bases, and 7 bases lay between the germline ends. The CDR3 consists of 13 residues. The DNA of the CDR3 is TGTGCCAGTAGTACGGACAGCTCCTACGAGCAGTACTTC. Encoded protein: CASSTDSSYEQYF.

This chain uses TRBV7-9 with TRBJ1-2, with 10 nucleotides matching TRBD1. This CDR3 comprises 15 residues. Germline assignment: CDR1 SEHNR and CDR2 FQNEAQ (reference sequence). With 4 bases clipped from V and 7 bases from J, the junction kept 9 bases outside the gene matches. The CDR3 spells CASSSLGQGPSGYTF. The CDR3 DNA reads as TGTGCCAGCAGCTCCCTGGGACAGGGGCCCAGTGGCTACACCTTC.

The V and J genes are TRBV7-2 and TRBJ2-7; 9 bases align to TRBD1. Germline V gene data show CDR1 as SGHTA and CDR2 as FQGNSA. The V and J ends lost 4 bases and 3 bases, in that order; junction bases with no gene match: 4. The CDR3 has 14 amino acids. The CDR3 DNA reads TGTGCCAGCAGCTCGGGACAGGGAGTCTACGAGCAGTACTTC. This sequence encodes CASSSGQGVYEQYF. Full variable domain (remainder filled in from reference TRBV7-2 and TRBJ2-7): GAGVSQSPSNKVTEKGKDVELRCDPISGHTALYWYRQSLGQGLEFLIYFQGNSAPDKSGLPSDRFSAERTGGSVSTLTIQRTQQEDSAVYLCASSSGQGVYEQYFGPGTRLTVT.